This T cell receptor beta chain stems from a study of blood T cell repertoires in COVID-19. Study-wide context: Samples representing acute and convalescent COVID-19 were sourced from the United States, Italy and Spain. T cells, B-cell-depleted T cells, or PBMCs supplied cDNA or gDNA.

How the authors handled the data: Estimates of nucleated cell counts were drawn from the amplification of reference gene primers. Some clones are missing from TCRdb's copy, which holds only in-frame ones; the method was immunoSEQ multiplex PCR. The DNA gave D and trimming, while V, J and clone size come from that table. Among 75,000 to 85,000 clones listed, 88% were seen once. What was sequenced was peripheral blood. The sequence derives from a man aged 50-60 years with active COVID-19.

DNA for the CDR3: TGTGCCAGCAGGGCGACAGGGGTCTCGGACGAGCAGTACTTC. Its translation is CASRATGVSDEQYF. The chain couples TRBV6-6 to TRBJ2-7, with 8 bases identical to TRBD1. Trimming removed 6 bases from V and 5 bases from J; junction bases left unmatched: 9. Germline loops: CDR1 MNHNY, CDR2 SVGAGI (reference sequence). The CDR3 covers 14 residues.